This paragraph covers one T cell receptor beta chain sequence. Sequenced by immunoSEQ multiplex PCR; TCRdb stores in-frame clones only, minus some. The data hold fewer than 30,000 clones, with 65% to 80% observed a single time. The data originate from a study of pediatric ulcerative colitis. One to two pinch biopsies were taken from the rectum during colonoscopy. The CDR3 is 16 residues long. V lost 2 bases and J lost 2; bases outside the gene matches: 2. CDR1 is SGDLS, CDR2 YYNGEE, per germline. The receptor was isolated from a boy aged 5-17 years with severe ulcerative colitis. The sample was gut tissue. This rearrangement joins TRBV9 to TRBJ2-3; 13 bases are shared with TRBD2. The DNA of the CDR3 is TGTGCCAGCAGCGTGGGACTAGCGGGGTTCACAGATACGCAGTATTTT. This gives the protein CASSVGLAGFTDTQYF.